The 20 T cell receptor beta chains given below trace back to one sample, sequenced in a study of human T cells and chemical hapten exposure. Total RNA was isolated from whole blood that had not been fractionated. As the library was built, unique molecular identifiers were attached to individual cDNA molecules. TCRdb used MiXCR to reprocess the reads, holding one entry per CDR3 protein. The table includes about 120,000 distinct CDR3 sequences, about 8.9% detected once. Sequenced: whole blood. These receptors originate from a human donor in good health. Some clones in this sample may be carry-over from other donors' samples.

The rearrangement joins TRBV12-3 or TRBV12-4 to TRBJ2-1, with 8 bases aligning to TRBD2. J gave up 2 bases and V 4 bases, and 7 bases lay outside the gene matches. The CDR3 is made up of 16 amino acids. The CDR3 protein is CASSWGGTSPYNEQFF. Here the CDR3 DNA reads TGTGCCAGCAGTTGGGGCGGGACTAGTCCCTACAATGAGCAGTTCTTC.

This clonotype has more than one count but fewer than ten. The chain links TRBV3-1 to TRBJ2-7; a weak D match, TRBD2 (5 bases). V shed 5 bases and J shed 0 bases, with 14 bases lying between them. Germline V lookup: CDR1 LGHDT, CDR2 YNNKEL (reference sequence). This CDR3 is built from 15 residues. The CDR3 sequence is CASSEVGLLSYEQYF. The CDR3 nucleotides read TGTGCCAGCAGCGAGGTTGGACTCCTCTCCTACGAGCAGTACTTC.

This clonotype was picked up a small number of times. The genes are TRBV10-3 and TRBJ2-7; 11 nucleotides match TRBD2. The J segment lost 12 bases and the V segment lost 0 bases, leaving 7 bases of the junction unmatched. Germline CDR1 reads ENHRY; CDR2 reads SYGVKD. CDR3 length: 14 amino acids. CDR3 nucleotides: TGTGCCATCAGTGAGTCTTCTAGCGGGGGGCCCTCGTACTTC. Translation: CAISESSSGGPSYF.

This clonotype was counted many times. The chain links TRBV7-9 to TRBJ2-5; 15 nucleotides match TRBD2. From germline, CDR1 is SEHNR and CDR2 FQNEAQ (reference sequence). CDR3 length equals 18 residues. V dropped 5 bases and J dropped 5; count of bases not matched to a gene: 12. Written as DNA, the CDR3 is TGTGCCAGCAGCGTACGATGGACTAGCGGGAGGGCTTTGGAGACCCAGTACTTC. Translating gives CASSVRWTSGRALETQYF.

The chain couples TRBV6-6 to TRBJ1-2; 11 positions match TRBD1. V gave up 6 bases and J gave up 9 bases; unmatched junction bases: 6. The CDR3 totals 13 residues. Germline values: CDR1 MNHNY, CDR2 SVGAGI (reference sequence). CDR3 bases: TGTGCCAGCAGGCCGGGACAGGGGGGAAGCTACACCTTC. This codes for CASRPGQGGSYTF.

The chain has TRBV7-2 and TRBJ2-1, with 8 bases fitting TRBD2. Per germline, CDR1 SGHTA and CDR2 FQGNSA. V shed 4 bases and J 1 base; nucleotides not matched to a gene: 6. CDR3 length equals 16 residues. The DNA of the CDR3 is TGTGCCAGCAGCTGGTATACTAGCGGTTCCTACAATGAGCAGTTCTTC. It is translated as CASSWYTSGSYNEQFF.

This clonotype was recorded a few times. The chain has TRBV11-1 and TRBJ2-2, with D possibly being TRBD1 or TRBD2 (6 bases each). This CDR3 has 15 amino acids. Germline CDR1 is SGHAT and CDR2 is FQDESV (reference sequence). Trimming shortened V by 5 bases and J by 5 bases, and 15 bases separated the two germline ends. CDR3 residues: CASSRFGGQTGELFF. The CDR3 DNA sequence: TGTGCCAGCAGCCGCTTTGGGGGGCAGACCGGGGAGCTGTTTTTT. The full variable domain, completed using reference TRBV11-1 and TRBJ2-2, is EAEVAQSPRYKITEKSQAVAFWCDPISGHATLYWYRQILGQGPELLVQFQDESVVDDSQLPKDRFSAERLKGVDSTLKIQPAELGDSAMYLCASSRFGGQTGELFFGEGSRLTVL.

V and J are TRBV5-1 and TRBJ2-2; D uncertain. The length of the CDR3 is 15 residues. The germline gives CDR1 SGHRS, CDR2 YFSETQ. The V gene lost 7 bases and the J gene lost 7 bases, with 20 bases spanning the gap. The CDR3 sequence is CASRIGRSIGGELFF. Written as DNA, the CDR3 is TGCGCCAGCCGAATTGGACGGTCTATCGGCGGGGAGCTGTTTTTT.

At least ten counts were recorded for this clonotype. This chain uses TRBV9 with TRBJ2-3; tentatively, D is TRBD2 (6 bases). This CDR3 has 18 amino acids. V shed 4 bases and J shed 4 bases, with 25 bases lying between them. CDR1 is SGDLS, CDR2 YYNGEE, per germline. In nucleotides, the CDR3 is TGTGCCAGCAGCATTTCCGCGGGACTCTCCGTCATGTCAGATACGCAGTATTTT. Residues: CASSISAGLSVMSDTQYF.

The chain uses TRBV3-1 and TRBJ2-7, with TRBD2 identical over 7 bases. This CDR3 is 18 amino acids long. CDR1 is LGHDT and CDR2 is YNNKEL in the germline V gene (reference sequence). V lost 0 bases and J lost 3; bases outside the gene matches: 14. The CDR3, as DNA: TGTGCCAGCAGCCAAGATTCGACGAGGCTAGCGGAGGACTACGAGCAGTACTTC. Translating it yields CASSQDSTRLAEDYEQYF.

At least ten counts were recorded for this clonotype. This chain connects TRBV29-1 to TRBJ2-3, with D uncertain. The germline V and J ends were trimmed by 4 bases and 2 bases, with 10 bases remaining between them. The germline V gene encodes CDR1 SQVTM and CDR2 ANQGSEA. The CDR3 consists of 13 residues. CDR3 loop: CSVAGIITDTQYF. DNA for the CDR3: TGCAGCGTTGCTGGGATTATCACAGATACGCAGTATTTT.

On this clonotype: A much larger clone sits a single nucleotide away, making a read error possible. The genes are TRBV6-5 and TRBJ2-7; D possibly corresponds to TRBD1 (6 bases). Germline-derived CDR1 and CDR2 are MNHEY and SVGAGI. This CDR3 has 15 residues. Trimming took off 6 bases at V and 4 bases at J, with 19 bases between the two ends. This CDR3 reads CASRYPVGQSYEQYF. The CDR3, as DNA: TGTGCCAGCAGATACCCTGTTGGACAGTCGTACGAGCAGTACTTC.

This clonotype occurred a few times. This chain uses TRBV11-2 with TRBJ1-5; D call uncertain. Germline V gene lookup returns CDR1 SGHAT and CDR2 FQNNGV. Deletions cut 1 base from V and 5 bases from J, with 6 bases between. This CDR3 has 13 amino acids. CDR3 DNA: TGTGCCAGCAGCTTAGGGGTTCATCAGCCCCAGCATTTT. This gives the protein CASSLGVHQPQHF.

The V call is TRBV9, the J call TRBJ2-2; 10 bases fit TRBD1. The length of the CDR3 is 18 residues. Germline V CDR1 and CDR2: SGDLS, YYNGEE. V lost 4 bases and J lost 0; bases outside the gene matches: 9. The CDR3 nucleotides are TGTGCCAGCAGCTCGCCTACCGGGACAGGGGCGAACACCGGGGAGCTGTTTTTT. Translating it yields CASSSPTGTGANTGELFF.

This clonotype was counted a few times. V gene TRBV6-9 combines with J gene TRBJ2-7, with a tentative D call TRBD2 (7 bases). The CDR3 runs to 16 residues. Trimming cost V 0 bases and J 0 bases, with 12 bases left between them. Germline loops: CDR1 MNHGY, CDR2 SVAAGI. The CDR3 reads CASSYSRGASSYEQYF. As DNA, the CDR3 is TGTGCCAGCAGTTATTCTCGGGGGGCGAGCTCCTACGAGCAGTACTTC.

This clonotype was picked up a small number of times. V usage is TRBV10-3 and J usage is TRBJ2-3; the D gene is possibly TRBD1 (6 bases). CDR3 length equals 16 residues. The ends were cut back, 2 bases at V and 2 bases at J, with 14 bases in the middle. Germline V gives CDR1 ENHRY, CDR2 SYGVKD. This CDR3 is CAISERQGQTTDTQYF. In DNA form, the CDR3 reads TGTGCCATCAGTGAGCGGCAGGGGCAAACCACAGATACGCAGTATTTT.

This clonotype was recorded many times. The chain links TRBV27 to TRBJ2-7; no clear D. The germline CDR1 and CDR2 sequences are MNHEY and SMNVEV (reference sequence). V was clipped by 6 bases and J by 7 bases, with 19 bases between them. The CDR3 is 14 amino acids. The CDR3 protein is CASRRTATLGEQYF. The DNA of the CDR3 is TGTGCCAGCAGGAGGACGGCTACCCTCGGGGAGCAGTACTTC.

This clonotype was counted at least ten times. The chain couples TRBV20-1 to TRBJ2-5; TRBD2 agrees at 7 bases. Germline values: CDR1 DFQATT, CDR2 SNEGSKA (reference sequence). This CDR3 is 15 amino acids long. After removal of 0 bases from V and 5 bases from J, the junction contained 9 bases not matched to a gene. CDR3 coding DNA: TGCAGTGCTAGAGATGGAGGGAGGGCCATGGAGACCCAGTACTTC. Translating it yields CSARDGGRAMETQYF.

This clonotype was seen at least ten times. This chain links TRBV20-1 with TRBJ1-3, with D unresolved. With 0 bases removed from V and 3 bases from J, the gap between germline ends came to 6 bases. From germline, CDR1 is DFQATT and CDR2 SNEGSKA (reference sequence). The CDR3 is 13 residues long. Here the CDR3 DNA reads TGCAGTGCTAGAGAACATATTGGAAACACCATATATTTT. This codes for CSAREHIGNTIYF.

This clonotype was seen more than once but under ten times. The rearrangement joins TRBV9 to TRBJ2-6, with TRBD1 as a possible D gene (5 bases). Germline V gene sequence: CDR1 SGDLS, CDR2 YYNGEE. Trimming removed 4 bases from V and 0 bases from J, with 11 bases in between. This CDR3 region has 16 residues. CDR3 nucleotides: TGTGCCAGCAGCTCAGATGACAGCTCTGGGGCCAACGTCCTGACTTTC. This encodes CASSSDDSSGANVLTF.